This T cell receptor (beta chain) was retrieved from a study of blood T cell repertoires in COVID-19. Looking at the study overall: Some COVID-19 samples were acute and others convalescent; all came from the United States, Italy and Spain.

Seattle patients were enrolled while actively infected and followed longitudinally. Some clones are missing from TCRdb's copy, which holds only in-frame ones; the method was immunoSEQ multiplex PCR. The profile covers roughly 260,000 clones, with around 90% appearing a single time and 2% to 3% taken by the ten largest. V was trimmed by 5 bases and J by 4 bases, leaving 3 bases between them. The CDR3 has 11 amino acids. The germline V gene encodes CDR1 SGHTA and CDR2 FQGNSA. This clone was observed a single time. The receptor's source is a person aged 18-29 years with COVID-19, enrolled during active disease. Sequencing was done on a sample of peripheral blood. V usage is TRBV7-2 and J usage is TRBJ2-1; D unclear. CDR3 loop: CASSPYNEQFF. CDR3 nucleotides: TGTGCCAGCAGCCCTTACAATGAGCAGTTCTTC.